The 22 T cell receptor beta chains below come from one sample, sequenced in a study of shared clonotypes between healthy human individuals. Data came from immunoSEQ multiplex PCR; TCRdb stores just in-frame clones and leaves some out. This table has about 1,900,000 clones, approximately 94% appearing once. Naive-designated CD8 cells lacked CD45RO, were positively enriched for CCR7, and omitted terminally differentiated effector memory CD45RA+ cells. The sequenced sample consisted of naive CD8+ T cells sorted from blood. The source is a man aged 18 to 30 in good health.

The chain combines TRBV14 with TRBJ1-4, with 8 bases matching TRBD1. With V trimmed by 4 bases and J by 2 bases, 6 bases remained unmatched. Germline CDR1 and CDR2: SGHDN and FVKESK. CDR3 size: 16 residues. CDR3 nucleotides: TGTGCCAGCAGCCGACAGGGGAAGAAGACTAATGAAAAACTGTTTTTT. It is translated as CASSRQGKKTNEKLFF. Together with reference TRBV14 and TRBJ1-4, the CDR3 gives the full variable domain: EAGVTQFPSHSVIEKGQTVTLRCDPISGHDNLYWYRRVMGKEIKFLLHFVKESKQDESGMPNNRFLAERTGGTYSTLKVQPAELEDSGVYFCASSRQGKKTNEKLFFGSGTQLSVL.

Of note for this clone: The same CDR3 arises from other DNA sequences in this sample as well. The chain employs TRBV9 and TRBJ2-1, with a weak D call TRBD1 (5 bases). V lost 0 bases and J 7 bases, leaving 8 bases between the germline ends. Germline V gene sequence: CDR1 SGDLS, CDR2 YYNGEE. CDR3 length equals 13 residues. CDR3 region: CASSVDRGNEQFF. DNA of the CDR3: TGTGCCAGCAGCGTAGATAGGGGAAATGAGCAGTTCTTC.

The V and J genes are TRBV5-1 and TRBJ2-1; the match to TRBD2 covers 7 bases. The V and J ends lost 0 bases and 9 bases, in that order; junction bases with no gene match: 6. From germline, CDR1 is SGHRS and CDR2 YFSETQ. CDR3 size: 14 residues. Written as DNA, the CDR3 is TGCGCCAGCAGCTTGGGATTAGCGGGTGGTGAGCAGTTCTTC. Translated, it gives CASSLGLAGGEQFF. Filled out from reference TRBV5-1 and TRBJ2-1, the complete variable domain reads KAGVTQTPRYLIKTRGQQVTLSCSPISGHRSVSWYQQTPGQGLQFLFEYFSETQRNKGNFPGRFSGRQFSNSRSEMNVSTLELGDSALYLCASSLGLAGGEQFFGPGTRLTVL.

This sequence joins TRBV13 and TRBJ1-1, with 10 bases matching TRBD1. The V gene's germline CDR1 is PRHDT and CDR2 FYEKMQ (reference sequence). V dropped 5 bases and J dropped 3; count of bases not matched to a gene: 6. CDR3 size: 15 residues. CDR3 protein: CASSTYGQGDTEAFF. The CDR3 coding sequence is TGTGCCAGCAGCACTTATGGACAGGGGGACACTGAAGCTTTCTTT.

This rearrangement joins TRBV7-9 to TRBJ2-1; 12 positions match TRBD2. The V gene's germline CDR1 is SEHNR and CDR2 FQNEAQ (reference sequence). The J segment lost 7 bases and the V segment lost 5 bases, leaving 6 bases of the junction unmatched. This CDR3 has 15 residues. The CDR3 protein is CASSARTSGINEQFF. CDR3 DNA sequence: TGTGCCAGCAGCGCCCGGACTAGCGGGATTAATGAGCAGTTCTTC.

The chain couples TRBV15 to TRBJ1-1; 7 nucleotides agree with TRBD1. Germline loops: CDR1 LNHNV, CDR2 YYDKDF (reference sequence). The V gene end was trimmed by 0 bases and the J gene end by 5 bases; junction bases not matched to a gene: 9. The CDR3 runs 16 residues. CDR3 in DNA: TGTGCCACCAGCAGAGATCCCACAGGGGCGTTGACTGAAGCTTTCTTT. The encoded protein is CATSRDPTGALTEAFF. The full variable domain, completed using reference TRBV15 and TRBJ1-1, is DAMVIQNPRYQVTQFGKPVTLSCSQTLNHNVMYWYQQKSSQAPKLLFHYYDKDFNNEADTPDNFQSRRPNTSFCFLDIRSPGLGDTAMYLCATSRDPTGALTEAFFGQGTRLTVV.

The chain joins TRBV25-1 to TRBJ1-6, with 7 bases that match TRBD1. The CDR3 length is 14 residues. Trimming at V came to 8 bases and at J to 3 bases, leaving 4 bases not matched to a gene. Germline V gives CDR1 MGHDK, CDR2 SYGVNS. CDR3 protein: CASSRDSYNSPLHF. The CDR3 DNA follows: TGTGCCAGCTCCCGGGACAGCTATAATTCACCCCTCCACTTT.

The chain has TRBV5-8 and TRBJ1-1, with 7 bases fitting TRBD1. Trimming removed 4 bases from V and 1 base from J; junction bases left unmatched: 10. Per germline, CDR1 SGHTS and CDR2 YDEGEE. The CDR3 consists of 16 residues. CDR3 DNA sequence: TGTGCCAGCAGCCCACCGGACAGGTTGCCGAACACTGAAGCTTTCTTT. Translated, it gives CASSPPDRLPNTEAFF.

This chain's CDR3 is CASSQGTPGVYEQYF. In nucleotides, the CDR3 is TGCGCCAGCAGCCAAGGGACACCGGGGGTATACGAGCAGTACTTC. V and J are TRBV4-3 and TRBJ2-7; possibly TRBD2 for D (6 bases). Germline-derived CDR1 and CDR2 are LGHNA and YSLEER. The CDR3 consists of 15 residues. Between the trimmed V and J ends, which lost 1 base and 4 bases, there was a span of 14 bases.

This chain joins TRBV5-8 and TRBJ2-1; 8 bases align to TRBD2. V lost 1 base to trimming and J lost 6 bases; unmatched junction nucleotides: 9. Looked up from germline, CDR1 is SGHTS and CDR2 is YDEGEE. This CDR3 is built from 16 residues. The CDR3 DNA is TGTGCCAGCAGCTTGAACGGGAGGGCCTATCGCAATGAGCAGTTCTTC. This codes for CASSLNGRAYRNEQFF.

CDR3 coding DNA: TGCAGCGGACTTAACCCAGACAGACCCAATGAGCAGTTCTTC. Amino acid sequence: CSGLNPDRPNEQFF. The chain couples TRBV29-1 to TRBJ2-1; tentative D call: TRBD1 (5 bases). In germline, CDR1 is SQVTM, CDR2 ANQGSEA. The length of the CDR3 is 14 residues. With 7 bases removed from V and 6 bases from J, the gap between germline ends came to 19 bases.

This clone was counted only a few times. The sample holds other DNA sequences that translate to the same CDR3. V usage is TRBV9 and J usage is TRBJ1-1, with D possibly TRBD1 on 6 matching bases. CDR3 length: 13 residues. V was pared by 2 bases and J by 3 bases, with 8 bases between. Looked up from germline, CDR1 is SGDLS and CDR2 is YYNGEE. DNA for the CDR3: TGTGCCAGCAGCGTCGGGGGCGACACTGAAGCTTTCTTT. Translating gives CASSVGGDTEAFF.

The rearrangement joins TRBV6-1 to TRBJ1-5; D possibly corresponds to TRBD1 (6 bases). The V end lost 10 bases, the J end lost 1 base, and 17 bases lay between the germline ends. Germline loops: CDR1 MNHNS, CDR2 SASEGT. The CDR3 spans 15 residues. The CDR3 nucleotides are TGTGCCACAACGGATCCTCAGGGGAGCAATCAGCCCCAGCATTTT. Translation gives CATTDPQGSNQPQHF.

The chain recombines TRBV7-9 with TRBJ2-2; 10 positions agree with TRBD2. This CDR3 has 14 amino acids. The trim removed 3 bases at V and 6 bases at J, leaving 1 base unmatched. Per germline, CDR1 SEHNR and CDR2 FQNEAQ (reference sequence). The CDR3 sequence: CASSLTSGSGELFF. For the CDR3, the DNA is TGTGCCAGCAGCTTGACTAGCGGGTCCGGGGAGCTGTTTTTT. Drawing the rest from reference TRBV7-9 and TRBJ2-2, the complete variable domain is DTGVSQNPRHKITKRGQNVTFRCDPISEHNRLYWYRQTLGQGPEFLTYFQNEAQLEKSRLLSDRFSAERPKGSFSTLEIQRTEQGDSAMYLCASSLTSGSGELFFGEGSRLTVL.

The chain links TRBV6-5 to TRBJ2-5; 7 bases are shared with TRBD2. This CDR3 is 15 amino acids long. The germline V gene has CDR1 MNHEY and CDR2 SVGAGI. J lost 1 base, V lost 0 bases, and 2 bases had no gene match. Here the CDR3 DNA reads TGTGCCAGCAGTTACTCACGCGGGGGCCAAGAGACCCAGTACTTC. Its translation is CASSYSRGGQETQYF.

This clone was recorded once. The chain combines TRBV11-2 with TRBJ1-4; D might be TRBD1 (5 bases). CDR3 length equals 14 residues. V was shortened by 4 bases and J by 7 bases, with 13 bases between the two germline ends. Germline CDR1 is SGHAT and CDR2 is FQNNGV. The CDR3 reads CASSSRGDREKLFF. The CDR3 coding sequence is TGTGCCAGCAGCTCAAGGGGCGATCGTGAAAAACTGTTTTTT. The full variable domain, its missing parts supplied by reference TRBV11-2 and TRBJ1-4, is EAGVAQSPRYKIIEKRQSVAFWCNPISGHATLYWYQQILGQGPKLLIQFQNNGVVDDSQLPKDRFSAERLKGVDSTLKIQPAKLEDSAVYLCASSSRGDREKLFFGSGTQLSVL.

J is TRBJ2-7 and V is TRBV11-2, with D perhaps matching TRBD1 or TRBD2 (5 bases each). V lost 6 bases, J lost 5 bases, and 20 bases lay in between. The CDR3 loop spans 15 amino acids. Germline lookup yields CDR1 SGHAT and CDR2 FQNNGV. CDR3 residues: CASRLRDPGEDEQYF. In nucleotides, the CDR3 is TGTGCCAGCAGACTACGGGACCCCGGCGAGGACGAGCAGTACTTC.

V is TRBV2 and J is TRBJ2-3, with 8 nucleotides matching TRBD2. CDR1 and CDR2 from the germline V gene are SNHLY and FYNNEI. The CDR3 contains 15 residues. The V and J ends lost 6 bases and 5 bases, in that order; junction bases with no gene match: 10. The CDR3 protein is CASRERPGLGDTQYF. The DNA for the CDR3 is TGTGCCAGCAGGGAGAGACCGGGACTAGGAGATACGCAGTATTTT.

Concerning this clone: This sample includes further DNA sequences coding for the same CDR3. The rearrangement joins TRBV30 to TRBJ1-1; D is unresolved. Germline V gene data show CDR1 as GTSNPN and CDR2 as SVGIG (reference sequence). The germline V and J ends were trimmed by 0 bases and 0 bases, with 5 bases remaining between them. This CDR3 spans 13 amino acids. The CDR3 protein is CAWSVGLNTEAFF. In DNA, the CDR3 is TGTGCCTGGAGTGTAGGACTGAACACTGAAGCTTTCTTT.

CDR3 region: CASSLGETSTDTQYF. In DNA form, the CDR3 reads TGTGCCAGCAGCTTGGGGGAAACTAGCACAGATACGCAGTATTTT. The rearrangement links TRBV7-9 to TRBJ2-3; either TRBD1 or TRBD2 may supply D (5 bases each). This CDR3 comprises 15 residues. Trimming removed 3 bases at V and 0 bases at J, with 10 bases between. Looked up from germline, CDR1 is SEHNR and CDR2 is FQNEAQ (reference sequence). Supplemented by reference TRBV7-9 and TRBJ2-3, the full variable domain reads DTGVSQNPRHKITKRGQNVTFRCDPISEHNRLYWYRQTLGQGPEFLTYFQNEAQLEKSRLLSDRFSAERPKGSFSTLEIQRTEQGDSAMYLCASSLGETSTDTQYFGPGTRLTVL.

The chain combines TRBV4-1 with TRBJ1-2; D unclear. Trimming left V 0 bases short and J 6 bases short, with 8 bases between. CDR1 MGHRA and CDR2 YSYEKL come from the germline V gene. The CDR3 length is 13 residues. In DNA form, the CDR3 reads TGCGCCAGCAGCCAAGATGGCATCGATGGCTACACCTTC. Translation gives CASSQDGIDGYTF.

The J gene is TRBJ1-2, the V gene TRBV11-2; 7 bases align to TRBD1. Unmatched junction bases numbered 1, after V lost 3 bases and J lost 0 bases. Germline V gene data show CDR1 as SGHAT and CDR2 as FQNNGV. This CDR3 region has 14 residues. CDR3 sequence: CASSFTGANYGYTF. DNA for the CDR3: TGTGCCAGCAGCTTTACAGGGGCTAACTATGGCTACACCTTC.